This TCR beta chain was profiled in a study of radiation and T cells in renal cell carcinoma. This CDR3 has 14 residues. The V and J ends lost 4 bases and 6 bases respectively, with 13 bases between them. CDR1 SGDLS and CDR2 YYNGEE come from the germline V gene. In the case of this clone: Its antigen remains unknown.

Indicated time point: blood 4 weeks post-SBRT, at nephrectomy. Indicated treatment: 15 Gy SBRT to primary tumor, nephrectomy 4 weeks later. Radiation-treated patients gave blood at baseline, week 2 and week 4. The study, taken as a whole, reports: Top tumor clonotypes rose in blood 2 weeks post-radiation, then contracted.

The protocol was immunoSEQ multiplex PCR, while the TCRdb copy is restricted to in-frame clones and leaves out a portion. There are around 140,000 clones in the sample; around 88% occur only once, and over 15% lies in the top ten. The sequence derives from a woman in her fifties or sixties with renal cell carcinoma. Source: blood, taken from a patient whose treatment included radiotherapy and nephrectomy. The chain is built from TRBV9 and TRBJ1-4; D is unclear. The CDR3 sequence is CASSPGPQDEKLFF. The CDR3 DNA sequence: TGTGCCAGCAGCCCTGGGCCCCAGGATGAAAAACTGTTTTTT.